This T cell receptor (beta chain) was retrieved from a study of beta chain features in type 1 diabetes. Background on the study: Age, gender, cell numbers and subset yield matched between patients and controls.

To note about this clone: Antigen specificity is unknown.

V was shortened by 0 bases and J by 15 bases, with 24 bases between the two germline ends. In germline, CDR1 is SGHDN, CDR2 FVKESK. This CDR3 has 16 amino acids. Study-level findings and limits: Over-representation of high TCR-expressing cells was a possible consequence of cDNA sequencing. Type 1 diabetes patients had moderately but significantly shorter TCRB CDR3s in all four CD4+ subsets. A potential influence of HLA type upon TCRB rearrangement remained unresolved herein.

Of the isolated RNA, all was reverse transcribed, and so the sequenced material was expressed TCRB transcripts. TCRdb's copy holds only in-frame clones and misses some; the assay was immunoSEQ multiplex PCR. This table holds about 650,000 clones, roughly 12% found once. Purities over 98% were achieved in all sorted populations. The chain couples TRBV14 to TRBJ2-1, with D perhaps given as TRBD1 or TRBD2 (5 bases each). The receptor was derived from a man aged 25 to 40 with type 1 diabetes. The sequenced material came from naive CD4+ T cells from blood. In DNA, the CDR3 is TGTGCCAGCAGCCAAGACAATACCGGGACGTTTCGTCGGGGGTTCTTC. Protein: CASSQDNTGTFRRGFF.